The clone carrying this TCR beta chain was counted only a few times. What it recognizes is unknown. This record belongs to a study of T-cell reconstitution after alpha-beta-depleted transplantation in children. Findings of the study overall: After transplant, at about two months, alpha-beta T cells were reportedly derived from several hundred expanded graft clones. One year post-transplant, T-cell counts and diversity were largely derived from T cells produced anew. It was surviving recipient T cells and thymic progenitors that gave some patients high TCRbeta diversity at day 60.

Trimming shortened V by 4 bases and J by 0 bases, and 9 bases separated the two germline ends. The CDR3 spans 13 residues. Germline CDR1 reads SQVTM; CDR2 reads ANQGSEA. Preparation of the TCRbeta library used unique molecular identifiers. TCRdb called the PCR reads again in MiXCR, with one record for every CDR3 protein. The sample shows about 580,000 distinct CDR3 sequences, about 21% of them seen only once. The source material was PBMCs, mostly from graft donor cells, sampled 360 days after TCRalphabeta/CD19-depleted stem cell transplant. The sequence derives from a boy younger than two who had a stem cell transplant for acute myeloid leukemia, so the T cells may come from the graft donor. The chain recombines TRBV29-1 with TRBJ1-1, with D unresolved. CDR3 loop: CSVGTGLNTEAFF. The CDR3 nucleotides are TGCAGCGTTGGGACCGGGTTGAACACTGAAGCTTTCTTT.